The 8 T cell receptor beta chains below all came from one sample that was sequenced in a study of beta chain features in type 1 diabetes. Every isolated RNA sample was fully reverse transcribed, so sequencing captured expressed TCRB transcripts. Only in-frame clones appear in the TCRdb table, and some are missing; sequencing was by immunoSEQ multiplex PCR. This sample has 130,000 to 150,000 clones, with about 10% found just once. Specimen: naive CD4+ T cells from blood. All receptors come from a man younger than 35 in good health.

Here the CDR3 reads CASSYQEANNQPQHF. Here the CDR3 DNA reads TGTGCCAGCAGTTACCAGGAAGCAAACAATCAGCCCCAGCATTTT. This rearrangement joins TRBV6-6 to TRBJ1-5; D is undetermined. The CDR3 extends over 15 amino acids. V lost 2 bases and J 3 bases, leaving 11 bases between the germline ends. CDR1 and CDR2 from the germline V gene are MNHNY and SVGAGI (reference sequence).

The genes are TRBV7-9 and TRBJ1-4; no definite D call. This CDR3 contains 13 residues. Trimming took 5 bases from V and 7 from J, leaving 11 bases between them. CDR1 and CDR2 from the germline V gene are SEHNR and FQNEAQ (reference sequence). The CDR3 sequence is CASSRQVVEKLFF. The CDR3 DNA is TGTGCCAGCAGCCGGCAGGTGGTTGAAAAACTGTTTTTT.

This clone was counted only a few times. The chain employs TRBV7-2 and TRBJ2-1, with 7 bases matching TRBD2. CDR3 length equals 13 residues. The germline gives CDR1 SGHTA, CDR2 FQGNSA. V was pared by 1 base and J by 7 bases, with 1 base of the junction left unmatched. The CDR3 sequence: CASSLVAGNEQFF. The DNA of the CDR3 is TGTGCCAGCAGCTTAGTAGCGGGTAATGAGCAGTTCTTC. Full variable domain (rest looked up from reference TRBV7-2 and TRBJ2-1): GAGVSQSPSNKVTEKGKDVELRCDPISGHTALYWYRQSLGQGLEFLIYFQGNSAPDKSGLPSDRFSAERTGGSVSTLTIQRTQQEDSAVYLCASSLVAGNEQFFGPGTRLTVL.

The chain combines TRBV30 with TRBJ2-6; perhaps TRBD1 as D (6 bases). V was cut by 8 bases and J by 0 bases, with 11 bases left in between. Germline CDR1 and CDR2: GTSNPN and SVGIG (reference sequence). This CDR3 is built from 14 residues. CDR3 region: CAGGQFSGANVLTF. As DNA, the CDR3 is TGTGCCGGAGGACAGTTCTCTGGGGCCAACGTCCTGACTTTC.

This clone was found many times. The chain recombines TRBV29-1 with TRBJ2-3; 12 bases agree with TRBD1. Looked up from germline, CDR1 is SQVTM and CDR2 is ANQGSEA. This CDR3 is 14 amino acids long. J gave up 6 bases and V 4 bases, and 5 bases lay outside the gene matches. CDR3 residues: CSVARDRGQDTQYF. The DNA of the CDR3 is TGCAGCGTTGCCCGGGACAGGGGGCAGGATACGCAGTATTTT.

The J gene is TRBJ1-4, the V gene TRBV7-9; TRBD1 matches at 8 bases. V was pared by 6 bases and J by 6 bases, with 3 bases of the junction left unmatched. Germline V lookup: CDR1 SEHNR, CDR2 FQNEAQ (reference sequence). The CDR3 spans 13 residues. The CDR3 protein is CASRPGQDEKLFF. For the CDR3, the DNA is TGTGCCAGCAGACCGGGACAGGATGAAAAACTGTTTTTT.

The chain carries TRBV2 and TRBJ2-2, with 9 bases identical to TRBD1. Germline values: CDR1 SNHLY, CDR2 FYNNEI. CDR3 size: 16 residues. The J segment lost 5 bases and the V segment lost 6 bases, leaving 10 bases of the junction unmatched. CDR3 sequence reads: CASSLPGQGQTGELFF. The DNA for the CDR3 is TGTGCCAGCAGCCTTCCCGGACAGGGGCAAACCGGGGAGCTGTTTTTT.

J is TRBJ2-7 and V is TRBV5-1; TRBD1 might be the D (6 bases). The CDR3 sequence is 14 residues long. The germline CDR1 and CDR2 sequences are SGHRS and YFSETQ. Trimming shortened V by 2 bases and J by 4 bases, and 13 bases separated the two germline ends. For the CDR3, the DNA is TGCGCCAGCAGCTTTGGGGACACCTTATACGAGCAGTACTTC. It encodes CASSFGDTLYEQYF.